The 26 T cell receptor beta chains below come from one sample, sequenced in a study of CD8+ T cells in alopecia areata. The authors extracted RNA and reverse transcribed it into cDNA as the sequencing template. TCRdb keeps only in-frame clones here, not all; method: immunoSEQ multiplex PCR. The record shows 250,000 or so clones for this sample, with no singletons present. Sorting of pooled cutaneous lymph node cells used CD4, CD8alpha, NKG2D, NKG2ACE and other markers. Sequenced: CD4+ T cells sorted from a lymph node. The receptor set was obtained from a C3H/HeJ mouse with alopecia areata. Strain haplotype (MHC): H2-k.

Points on this clone: Gene names follow the mouse nomenclature. The read ends 3 residues early relative to the CDR3; the germline J gene fills the gap. The identical CDR3 is also encoded by other nucleotide sequences in the sample. The J gene is TRBJ1-6, the V gene TRBV13-1; 8 bases are a match to TRBD1. TRBJ1-6 is an open reading frame, and its role is uncertain. Germline assignment: CDR1 NSHNY and CDR2 SYGAGN. CDR3 length equals 15 residues. With 3 bases clipped from V and 2 bases from J, the junction kept 1 base outside the gene matches. Incomplete CDR3 DNA: TGTGCCAGCAGTGGGACAGGGACCTATAATTCGCCC. Translation gives CASSGTGTYNSP. The complete CDR3 sequence is CASSGTGTYNSPLYF.

There are a few counts of this clone. Genes here carry mouse names. The read ends 4 residues shy of where the CDR3 ends; the end is completed using the germline J gene. The gene calls are TRBV14 and TRBJ2-5, with D perhaps TRBD1 (6 bases). The CDR3 spans 13 residues. CDR1 and CDR2 (germline): SGHDT, FRDEAV. The CDR3 loop is CASSEGEVDTQYF. The covered CDR3 bases are TGTGCCAGCAGTGAGGGGGAGGTAGAC.

This clone appeared a few times. Gene labels here are mouse ones. From the germline J gene comes the end of the CDR3, since the read stops 3 residues before it. The chain combines TRBV19 with TRBJ1-6; tentative D call: TRBD1 (6 bases). TRBJ1-6 is reported as an ORF; its role is uncertain. V was cut by 6 bases and J by 3 bases, with 10 bases left in between. Germline assignment: CDR1 FNHDT and CDR2 SITEND (reference sequence). The CDR3 runs to 14 residues. CDR3 protein: CASTDRFYNSPLYF. Incomplete CDR3 DNA: TGTGCCAGCACAGACAGGTTCTATAATTCGCCC.

This clone was detected only a few times. Gene names refer to mouse genes. The read ends 4 residues early relative to the CDR3; the germline J gene fills the gap. The chain couples TRBV19 to TRBJ2-3; a possible D gene is TRBD1 (6 bases). CDR1 and CDR2 from the germline V gene are FNHDT and SITEND (reference sequence). V was clipped by 0 bases and J by 0 bases, with 11 bases between them. The CDR3 covers 16 residues. The CDR3 loop reads CASSIVGQTSAETLYF. Partial CDR3 DNA: TGTGCCAGCAGTATAGTCGGACAGACTAGTGCAGAA.

On this clone: Gene names and germline refer to mouse. From the germline J gene comes the end of the CDR3, since the read stops 4 residues before it. V is TRBV29 and J is TRBJ1-1, with 8 nucleotides matching TRBD1. Unmatched junction bases numbered 5, after V lost 11 bases and J lost 0 bases. The CDR3 sequence is 13 residues long. Per the germline V gene, CDR1 is MSHET and CDR2 is SYDVDS. The CDR3 bases that were read are TGTGCTCTCCAACAGGGGGCAAACACA. Translation: CALQQGANT. The entire CDR3 protein is CALQQGANTEVFF.

About this clone itself: All gene names here are mouse names. The read halts 4 residues ahead of the CDR3 end, with the missing end drawn from the germline J gene. V and J are TRBV19 and TRBJ2-3; D is possibly TRBD1 (5 bases). Deletions cut 6 bases from V and 0 bases from J, with 11 bases between. This CDR3 spans 14 amino acids. Germline lookup yields CDR1 FNHDT and CDR2 SITEND (reference sequence). CDR3: CASNPRQSAETLYF. CDR3 bases read: TGTGCCAGCAACCCCCGACAGAGTGCAGAA.

This clone has just a few counts. Mouse gene names and germline throughout. The read halts 4 residues ahead of the CDR3 end, with the missing end drawn from the germline J gene. The gene calls are TRBV13-1 and TRBJ2-1; 9 bases align to TRBD1. The CDR3 is 14 amino acids. Looked up from germline, CDR1 is NSHNY and CDR2 is SYGAGN. Trimming cost V 5 bases and J 5 bases; bases outside gene matches: 5. CDR3 region: CASSRDRDNAEQFF. Partial CDR3 DNA: TGTGCCAGCAGCCGGGACAGGGATAATGCT.

This clone was detected only a few times. The gene names given are mouse names. The read terminates 4 residues ahead of where the CDR3 ends, so the germline J gene completes it. The rearrangement joins TRBV19 to TRBJ2-5; 9 nucleotides agree with TRBD1. The CDR3 consists of 14 residues. The germline gives CDR1 FNHDT, CDR2 SITEND (reference sequence). The CDR3 DNA, read in part, is TGTGCCAGCAGATCCAGGGACAGGGACGAC. It translates to CASRSRDRDD. The full CDR3 protein reads CASRSRDRDDTQYF.

This clone was counted at least ten times. Mouse names are used for the genes. With the read ending 4 residues before the CDR3 end, the germline J gene is used to fill in that end. This CDR3 is also generated by other DNA sequences in the sample. This chain connects TRBV13-1 to TRBJ1-2; 8 bases agree with TRBD1. The CDR3 sequence is 14 residues long. Germline loops: CDR1 NSHNY, CDR2 SYGAGN. V lost 4 bases to trimming and J lost 0 bases; unmatched junction nucleotides: 2. The CDR3 reads CASSPQGANSDYTF. The CDR3 bases that were read are TGTGCCAGCAGTCCACAGGGGGCAAACTCC.

This clone was counted only a few times. Gene labels here are mouse ones. Read coverage stops 3 residues before the CDR3 terminus; the germline J gene supplies the remainder. The chain employs TRBV13-2 and TRBJ1-6; 10 nucleotides align to TRBD1. TRBJ1-6 is classed as an ORF, of uncertain function. Germline V CDR1 and CDR2: NNHNN, SYGAGS (reference sequence). The V gene end was trimmed by 0 bases and the J gene end by 0 bases; junction bases not matched to a gene: 3. The CDR3 runs 18 residues. This CDR3 reads CASGDARTGGSYNSPLYF. CDR3 bases read: TGTGCCAGCGGTGATGCACGGACAGGGGGTTCCTATAATTCGCCC.

With respect to this clone: The gene names given are mouse names. The read gets to within 4 residues of the CDR3 end, and the germline J gene fills in the rest. The V gene is TRBV13-3, the J gene TRBJ1-2; 10 bases match TRBD1. CDR1 and CDR2 (germline): NNHDY, SYVADS. CDR3 size: 14 residues. V trimming: 5 bases; J trimming: 4 bases; junction bases outside the gene matches: 5. Incomplete CDR3 DNA: TGTGCCAGCAGAGGGGACAGGGGAAGCTCC. This sequence encodes CASRGDRGSS. The whole CDR3 region reads CASRGDRGSSDYTF.

This clone was counted ten times or more. Mouse gene names and germline throughout. The read is 4 residues too short to cover the CDR3 end, so that end is filled in from the germline J gene. The same CDR3 also results from other DNA sequences found in this sample. This rearrangement joins TRBV17 to TRBJ2-7, with 10 bases identical to TRBD1. Germline trimming cut 0 bases from V and 3 bases from J; bases unmatched to any gene: 2. The CDR3 sequence is 15 residues long. In germline, CDR1 is MNHDT, CDR2 YYDKIL. The CDR3 bases that were read are TGTGCTAGCAGTAGAGACGGGACAGGGGTCTAT. This gives the protein CASSRDGTGVY. The CDR3 in its entirety is CASSRDGTGVYEQYF.

This clone was detected a few times. Gene names follow the mouse nomenclature. The sequence runs out 4 residues before the end of the CDR3; the remainder is reconstructed from the germline J gene. The sample holds other DNA sequences that translate to the same CDR3. The chain is built from TRBV13-2 and TRBJ2-7; tentative D call: TRBD2 (6 bases). The CDR3 extends over 14 amino acids. In germline, CDR1 is NNHNN, CDR2 SYGAGS (reference sequence). Between the trimmed V and J ends, which lost 0 bases and 3 bases, there was a span of 10 bases. Partial CDR3 DNA: TGTGCCAGCGGTGATGCCCCTGGGGACTAT. It encodes CASGDAPGDY. The whole CDR3 region reads CASGDAPGDYEQYF.

This clone was detected a few times. Gene labels here are mouse ones. CDR3 DNA, as far as it was read: TGTGCCAGCGGTGACAGGGGGCCTGCAAACTCC. It specifies CASGDRGPANS. The full CDR3 reads CASGDRGPANSDYTF. The chain uses TRBV13-2 and TRBJ1-2; 8 bases line up with TRBD1. With the read ending 4 residues before the CDR3 end, the germline J gene is used to fill in that end. The CDR3 has 15 residues. V lost 2 bases to trimming and J lost 0 bases; unmatched junction nucleotides: 3. Looked up from germline, CDR1 is NNHNN and CDR2 is SYGAGS (reference sequence).

This clone was observed a handful of times. Mouse gene names apply. The read halts 3 residues ahead of the CDR3 end, with the missing end drawn from the germline J gene. The chain uses TRBV31 and TRBJ1-6; D remains unclear. TRBJ1-6 is noted as an ORF with a role that remains uncertain. Germline CDR1 GKSSPN, CDR2 SITVG. The CDR3 covers 15 residues. V shed 0 bases and J shed 1 base, with 7 bases lying between them. CDR3 DNA, as far as it was read: TGTGCCTGGAGTCTTACACCCTCCTATAATTCGCCC. Its translation is CAWSLTPSYNSP. The CDR3, in full, reads CAWSLTPSYNSPLYF.

Note on this clone: Genes and germline come from the mouse. The sequence runs out 4 residues before the end of the CDR3; the remainder is reconstructed from the germline J gene. The gene calls are TRBV5 and TRBJ2-2, with D perhaps TRBD1 (6 bases). The V end lost 4 bases, the J end lost 6 bases, and 9 bases lay between the germline ends. The V gene's germline CDR1 is LGHNA and CDR2 YNLKQL (reference sequence). This CDR3 spans 13 amino acids. CDR3 region: CASSPTGSGQLYF. The covered CDR3 bases are TGTGCCAGCAGCCCTACAGGGTCCGGG.

This clone was detected only a few times. Gene names refer to mouse genes. The read terminates 4 residues before the CDR3 end, so the remaining end is supplied by the germline J gene. V and J are TRBV1 and TRBJ2-2; 9 bases align to TRBD1. Germline V gene sequence: CDR1 NSQYPW, CDR2 LRSPGD (reference sequence). V was clipped by 4 bases and J by 1 base; unmatched bases: 1. CDR3 length: 15 amino acids. The DNA read from the CDR3 is TGCACCTGCAGTGGGGACAGGGAAAACACCGGG. It codes for CTCSGDRENTG. The whole CDR3 protein is CTCSGDRENTGQLYF.

Of note for this clone: Germline and genes: mouse. The read stops 4 residues short of the end of the CDR3; the missing end is completed from the germline J gene. Other DNA sequences in the sample encode the same CDR3. The chain is built from TRBV1 and TRBJ2-7; 8 bases agree with TRBD1. The germline V gene encodes CDR1 NSQYPW and CDR2 LRSPGD (reference sequence). The CDR3 consists of 14 residues. The CDR3 bases that were read are TGCACCTGCAGTGCAGAAGACAGGGGAGAT. Its protein product is CTCSAEDRGD. The complete CDR3 protein is CTCSAEDRGDEQYF.

In this sample, this clone turned up a few times. Germline and genes here are mouse. With the read ending 3 residues before the CDR3 end, the germline J gene is used to fill in that end. The chain uses TRBV13-1 and TRBJ1-6, with D unclear. TRBJ1-6 has ORF status, its function being uncertain. Looked up from germline, CDR1 is NSHNY and CDR2 is SYGAGN. Trimming took 4 bases from V and 0 from J, leaving 5 bases between them. The CDR3 spans 14 residues. The covered CDR3 bases are TGTGCCAGCAGTTCAGATTCCTATAATTCGCCC. Encoded protein: CASSSDSYNSP. The full CDR3 sequence reads CASSSDSYNSPLYF.

This clone was counted between two and nine times. Mouse germline and gene names are used. Read sequence stops 4 residues before the CDR3 end, and the germline J gene provides the missing end. V usage is TRBV19 and J usage is TRBJ2-4; 7 bases match TRBD1. The CDR3 runs 13 residues. The ends lost 4 bases at V and 3 bases at J; junction bases unmatched: 2. Germline V gives CDR1 FNHDT, CDR2 SITEND (reference sequence). CDR3 DNA, as far as it was read: TGTGCCAGCAGTCCACAGGGGCAAAAC. This translates into CASSPQGQN. The entire CDR3 is CASSPQGQNTLYF.

Notes on this clone: Gene and germline names: mouse. The read terminates 4 residues ahead of where the CDR3 ends, so the germline J gene completes it. The chain links TRBV19 to TRBJ2-2, with TRBD1 identical over 7 bases. The CDR3 sequence is 15 residues long. Trimming cost V 4 bases and J 1 base; bases outside gene matches: 4. CDR1 and CDR2 (germline): FNHDT, SITEND (reference sequence). CDR3 in amino acids: CASSSTGLNTGQLYF. Partial CDR3 DNA: TGTGCCAGCAGTTCGACAGGGTTAAACACCGGG.

As regards this clone: Mouse gene names and germline throughout. The read ends 4 residues early relative to the CDR3; the germline J gene fills the gap. Within the sample, other DNA sequences also encode this same CDR3. V is TRBV1 and J is TRBJ2-5; no firm D call. The CDR3 consists of 12 residues. Germline-derived CDR1 and CDR2 are NSQYPW and LRSPGD (reference sequence). This CDR3 reads CTCSANRDTQYF. The CDR3 bases that were read are TGCACCTGCAGTGCAAACAGAGAC.

On this clone: Gene and germline names: mouse. Different DNA sequences within this sample yield the same CDR3. CDR3 sequence reads: CASSQGTGGSQNTLYF. The DNA read from the CDR3 is TGTGCCAGCAGCCAAGGGACTGGGGGGAGTCAAAAC. This chain joins TRBV5 and TRBJ2-4; TRBD2 matches at 11 bases. The observed sequence ends 4 residues before the CDR3 terminus, with the missing tail filled in from the germline J gene. J was trimmed by 0 bases and V by 1 base; bases with no gene match: 0. The CDR3 runs 16 residues. CDR1 is LGHNA, CDR2 YNLKQL, per germline (reference sequence).

This clone was seen only a few times. Germline and genes here are mouse. The CDR3 extends 4 residues past the end of the read, so its final part is completed from the germline J gene. The chain carries TRBV19 and TRBJ2-5; D gene uncertain. The CDR3 length is 14 residues. CDR1 FNHDT and CDR2 SITEND come from the germline V gene (reference sequence). Trimming removed 3 bases at V and 0 bases at J, with 8 bases between. CDR3: CASSKTPNQDTQYF. CDR3 DNA (partial): TGTGCCAGCAGTAAGACTCCTAACCAAGAC.

This clone was recorded at least ten times. Germline and genes here are mouse. The missing CDR3 end, 4 residues past where the read stops, is filled in from the germline J gene. V usage is TRBV3 and J usage is TRBJ2-5; a weak D match, TRBD2 (6 bases). Germline CDR1 reads SNHLY; CDR2 reads FYNGKV (reference sequence). The CDR3 extends over 14 amino acids. The CDR3 DNA, read in part, is TGTGCCAGCAGCTTAGAATCTGGGGTAGAC. It encodes CASSLESGVD. In full, the CDR3 is CASSLESGVDTQYF.

This clone was picked up a small number of times. Gene names refer to mouse genes. From the germline J gene comes the end of the CDR3, since the read stops 4 residues before it. The J gene is TRBJ2-1, the V gene TRBV19, with a weak D call TRBD2 (6 bases). The V and J ends lost 5 bases and 1 base respectively, with 10 bases between them. This CDR3 has 14 amino acids. Germline-derived CDR1 and CDR2 are FNHDT and SITEND (reference sequence). CDR3 in amino acids: CASRPGLNYAEQFF. The CDR3 DNA, read in part, is TGTGCCAGCAGACCGGGACTCAACTATGCT.